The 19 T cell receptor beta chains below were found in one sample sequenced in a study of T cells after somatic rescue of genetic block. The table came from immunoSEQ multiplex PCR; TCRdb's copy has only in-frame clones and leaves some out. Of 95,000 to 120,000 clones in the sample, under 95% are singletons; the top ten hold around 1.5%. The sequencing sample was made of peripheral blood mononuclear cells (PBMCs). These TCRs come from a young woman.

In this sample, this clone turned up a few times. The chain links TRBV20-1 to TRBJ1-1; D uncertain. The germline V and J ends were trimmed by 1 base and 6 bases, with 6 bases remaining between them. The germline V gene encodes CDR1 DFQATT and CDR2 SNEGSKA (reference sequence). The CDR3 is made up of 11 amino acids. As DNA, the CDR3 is TGCAGTGCTAGAGGATCCCCTGAAGCTTTCTTT. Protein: CSARGSPEAFF.

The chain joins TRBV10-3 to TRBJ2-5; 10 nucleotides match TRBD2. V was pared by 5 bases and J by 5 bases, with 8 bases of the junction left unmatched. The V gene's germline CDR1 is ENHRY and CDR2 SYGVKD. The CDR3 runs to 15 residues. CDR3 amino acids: CAISKSGGALETQYF. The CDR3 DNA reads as TGTGCCATCAGTAAGAGCGGGGGGGCCTTGGAGACCCAGTACTTC.

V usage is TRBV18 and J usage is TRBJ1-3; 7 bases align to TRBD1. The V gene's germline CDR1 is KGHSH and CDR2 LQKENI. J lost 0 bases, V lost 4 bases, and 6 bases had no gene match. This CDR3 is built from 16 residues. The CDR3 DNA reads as TGTGCCAGCTCACGACAGGGCCACAGCTCTGGAAACACCATATATTTT. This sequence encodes CASSRQGHSSGNTIYF.

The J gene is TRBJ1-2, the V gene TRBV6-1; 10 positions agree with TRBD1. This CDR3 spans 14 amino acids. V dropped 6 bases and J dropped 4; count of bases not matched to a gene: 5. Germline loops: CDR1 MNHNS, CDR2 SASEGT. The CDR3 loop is CASRTGTGAYGYTF. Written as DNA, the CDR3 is TGTGCCAGCAGGACCGGGACAGGGGCCTATGGCTACACCTTC.

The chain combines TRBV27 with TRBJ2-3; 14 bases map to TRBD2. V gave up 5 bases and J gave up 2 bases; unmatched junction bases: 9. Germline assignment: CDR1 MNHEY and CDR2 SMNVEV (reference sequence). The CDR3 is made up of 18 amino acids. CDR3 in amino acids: CASSGGLAGGIFTDTQYF. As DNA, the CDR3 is TGTGCCAGCAGTGGAGGACTAGCGGGGGGTATTTTCACAGATACGCAGTATTTT.

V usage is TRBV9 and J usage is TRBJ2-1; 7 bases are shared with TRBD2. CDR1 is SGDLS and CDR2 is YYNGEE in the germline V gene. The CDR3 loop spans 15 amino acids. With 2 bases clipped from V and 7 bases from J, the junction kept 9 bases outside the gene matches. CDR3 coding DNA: TGTGCCAGCAGCGTGTCAGGACTAGAAAGGAATGAGCAGTTCTTC. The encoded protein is CASSVSGLERNEQFF.

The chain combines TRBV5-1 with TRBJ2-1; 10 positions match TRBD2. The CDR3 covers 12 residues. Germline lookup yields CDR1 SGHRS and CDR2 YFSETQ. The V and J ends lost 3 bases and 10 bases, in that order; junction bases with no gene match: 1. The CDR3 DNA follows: TGCGCCAGCAGCTCGGGACTAGCGGAGCAGTTCTTC. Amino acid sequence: CASSSGLAEQFF.

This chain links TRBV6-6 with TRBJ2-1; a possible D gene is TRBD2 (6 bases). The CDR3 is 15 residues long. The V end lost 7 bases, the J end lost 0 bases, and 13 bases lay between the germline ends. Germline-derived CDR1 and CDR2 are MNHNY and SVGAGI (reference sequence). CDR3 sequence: CASTPRDSSYNEQFF. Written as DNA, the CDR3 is TGTGCCAGCACCCCGCGGGACTCCTCCTACAATGAGCAGTTCTTC.

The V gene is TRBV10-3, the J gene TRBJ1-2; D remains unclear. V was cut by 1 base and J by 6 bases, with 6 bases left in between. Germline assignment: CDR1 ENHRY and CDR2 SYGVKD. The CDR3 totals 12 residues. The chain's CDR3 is CAISELGDGYTF. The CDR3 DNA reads TGTGCCATCAGTGAGTTGGGAGATGGCTACACCTTC.

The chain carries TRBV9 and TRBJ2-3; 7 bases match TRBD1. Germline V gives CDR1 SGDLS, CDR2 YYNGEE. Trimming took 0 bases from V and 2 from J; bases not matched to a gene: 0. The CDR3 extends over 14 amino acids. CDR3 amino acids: CASSVEGATDTQYF. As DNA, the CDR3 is TGTGCCAGCAGCGTAGAGGGGGCCACAGATACGCAGTATTTT.

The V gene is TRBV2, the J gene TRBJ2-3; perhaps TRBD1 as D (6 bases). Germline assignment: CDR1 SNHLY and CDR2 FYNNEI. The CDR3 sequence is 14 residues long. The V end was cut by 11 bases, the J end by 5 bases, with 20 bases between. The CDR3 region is CAGNRGSKGDTQYF. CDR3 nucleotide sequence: TGTGCCGGGAATAGGGGGAGTAAGGGAGATACGCAGTATTTT.

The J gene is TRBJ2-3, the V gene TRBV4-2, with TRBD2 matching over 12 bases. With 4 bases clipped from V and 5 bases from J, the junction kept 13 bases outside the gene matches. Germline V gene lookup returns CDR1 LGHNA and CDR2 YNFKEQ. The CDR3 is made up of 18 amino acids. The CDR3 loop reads CASSLQGASGGARDTQYF. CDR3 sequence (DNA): TGTGCCAGCAGCCTCCAAGGGGCTAGCGGGGGGGCAAGAGATACGCAGTATTTT.

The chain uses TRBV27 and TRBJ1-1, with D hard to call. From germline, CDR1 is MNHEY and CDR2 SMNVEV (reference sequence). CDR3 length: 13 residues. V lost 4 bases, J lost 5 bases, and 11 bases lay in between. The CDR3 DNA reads TGTGCCAGCAGTTCGGAAGTTCAGACTGAAGCTTTCTTT. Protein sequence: CASSSEVQTEAFF.

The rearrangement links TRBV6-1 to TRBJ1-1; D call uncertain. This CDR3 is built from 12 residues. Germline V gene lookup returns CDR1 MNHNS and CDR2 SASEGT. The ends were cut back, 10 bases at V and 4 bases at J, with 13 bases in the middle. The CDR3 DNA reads TGTGCCACCTCGCGGGGAGGCACTGAAGCTTTCTTT. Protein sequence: CATSRGGTEAFF.

CDR3 region: CASSQRRSPSVGNTEAFF. CDR3 sequence (DNA): TGTGCCAGCAGCCAAAGGAGATCCCCATCGGTGGGGAACACTGAAGCTTTCTTT. The V gene is TRBV14, the J gene TRBJ1-1; no clear D. Germline CDR1 reads SGHDN; CDR2 reads FVKESK. The CDR3 covers 18 residues. Trimming pared 2 bases from V and 1 base from J, leaving 20 bases between.

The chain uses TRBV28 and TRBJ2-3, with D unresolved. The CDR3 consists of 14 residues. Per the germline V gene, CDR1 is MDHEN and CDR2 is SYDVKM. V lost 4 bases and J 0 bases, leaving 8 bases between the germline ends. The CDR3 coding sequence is TGTGCCAGCAGTTGGTCGGATAGCACAGATACGCAGTATTTT. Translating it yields CASSWSDSTDTQYF.

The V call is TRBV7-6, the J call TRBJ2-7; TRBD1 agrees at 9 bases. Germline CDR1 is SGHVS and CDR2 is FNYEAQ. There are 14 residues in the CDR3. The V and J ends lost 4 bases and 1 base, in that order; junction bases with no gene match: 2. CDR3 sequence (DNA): TGTGCCAGCAGCTCGGACAGGGGTTCCTACGAGCAGTACTTC. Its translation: CASSSDRGSYEQYF.

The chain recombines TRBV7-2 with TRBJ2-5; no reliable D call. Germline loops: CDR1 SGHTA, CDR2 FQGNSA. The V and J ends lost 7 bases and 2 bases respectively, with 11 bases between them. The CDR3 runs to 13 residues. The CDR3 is CASTTYLQETQYF. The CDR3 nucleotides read TGTGCCAGCACCACCTACCTACAAGAGACCCAGTACTTC.

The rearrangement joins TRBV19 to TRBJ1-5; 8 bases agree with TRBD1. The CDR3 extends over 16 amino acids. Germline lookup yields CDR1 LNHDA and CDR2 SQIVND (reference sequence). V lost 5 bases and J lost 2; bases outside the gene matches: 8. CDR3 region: CASSGEWGQGNQPQHF. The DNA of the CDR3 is TGTGCCAGTAGTGGTGAGTGGGGACAGGGCAATCAGCCCCAGCATTTT.